Included here is one T cell receptor beta chain sequence, with context. What antigen it recognizes has not been identified. No base quality values were provided; no much bigger clone lies one nucleotide off. TCR CDR3 regions were amplified from genomic DNA by multiplex PCR using the deep immunoSEQ assay. Genomic DNA extracted from each cell subset was distributed evenly over all wells of several immunoSEQ 96-well plates, and each plate served as one replicate. For sorted subsets, roughly 200 ng of genomic DNA, equivalent to roughly 30,000 T cell genomes, went into each replicate PCR. The purified libraries were quantified using a Qubit 3.0 fluorometer, sized with a Bioanalyzer 2100, and then quantified again using the KAPA Library Quantification kit. Every immunoSEQ 96-well plate was sequenced on a separate single-read 150-cycle Illumina NextSeq 550 flow cell. The authors' analysis ran thus. Because only junctional sequences without quality scores were contained in the immunoSEQ output, filtering matching that applied to full-length reads could not be performed. Sequences were annotated with PyIR, a Python wrapper for IgBLAST v1.9, and V/J genes and CDR3 were assigned using IMGT germline references. Any read was removed if the V/J assignment was weak (E-value above 1e-6), the CDR3 was missing, or the read contained stop codons, out-of-frame junctions, or ambiguous translated residues. V3J clonotypes were defined by identical inferred V gene, J gene, and CDR3 amino acid sequence. Percentage overlap between repertoires was calculated by dividing the number of shared unique clonotypes by the size of the smaller repertoire. RTK rarefaction, the Chao1 estimator, and Recon v2.1 estimates of unobserved clonotypes were used to assess repertoire richness. For all TCRbeta clonotypes obtained by the gDNA method from a handful of donors, generation probabilities were computed with OLGA. This is the immuneACCESS table as TCRdb keeps it, with only in-frame sequences that have V and J called. A part of the clones is gone; compared with another copy, unresolved V genes explain less than half, and the rest is unexplained. D and trimming were read from the DNA, whereas the V and J calls and clone size are those reported in that table. The sample table contains about 2,500,000 clones; only one count was recorded for around nine tenths of them. 0.13% to 0.15% of the sample is taken by the ten largest.

Healthy HIV-negative adults with no recently reported acute infections or vaccinations were included as donors. Only Caucasian adults living in Nashville, Tennessee, USA were represented among the donors. CD4+ T cells were enriched through magnetic negative selection, after which naive cells were positively selected on CD45RA and the remaining negative fraction served as the memory subset. Blood was collected by leukapheresis, and PBMCs were isolated by Ficoll-Histopaque density gradient centrifugation and then cryopreserved in liquid nitrogen vapor phase. Analytical flow cytometry was used to check the purity and quantity of every magnetically sorted T cell population. Genomic DNA was isolated from each sorted fraction and quantified by UV absorbance on a Nanodrop 2000c. CDR1 and CDR2, looked up from the germline V gene, are MDHEN and SYDVKM. V and J lose 6 bases and 5 bases, and a span of 13 bases separates them. From its cysteine to its phenylalanine, the CDR3 spans 13 amino acids. The retained sequence is limited to the CDR3, 39 bases, with the frame set at the first base.

These data belong to a study of shared clonotypes between healthy human individuals (TCRdb year 2020). Study-level background: A few men and a couple of women, aged 18 to 49 years, made up the cohort. For each donor, CD4 naive and CD4 memory were each given three plates, CD8 naive was given two plates, and CD8 memory was given one plate. To increase sequencing depth and limit assay-specific biases, TCR repertoire library preparation and sequencing were carried out by different laboratories using diverse techniques. Leukapheresis yielded between about 0.94 and 9.5 billion PBMCs per donor. To estimate repertoire size and how much clonotype sharing occurs between individuals, the study deeply sequenced the blood TCR repertoires of several healthy adults. Overall results and qualifications from the work: Only blood was sampled, and tissue TCR repertoires likely differ from those in blood. Based on pairwise subsampling, the degree of clonotype sharing among donors was expected to be affected by sequencing depth. About 5% of naive CD4, roughly 3.5% of naive CD8, about 2.1% of memory CD4, and approximately 0.4% of memory CD8 clonotypes were shared across a few donors. Clonotypes shared by all four sorted-subset donors showed higher generation probabilities than non-shared clonotypes. Even with the large sequencing depth, rarefaction of the sorted-subset datasets indicated that sequencing was incomplete. Because the study included only a small number of donors, the genetic and exposure-history diversity represented was limited. Larger estimated clonotype richness was generally found for naive subsets than for memory subsets.

Sequencing was carried out using naive CD4+ T cells sorted from blood. The meaning of the sample's cell subset or site label: CD45RA+ positively selected. The rearrangement joined TRBV28 to TRBJ1-2; no confident D gene assignment can be made. This receptor was identified in a man aged 18 to 35 in good health. The CDR3 corresponds to CASSQAAIYGYTF. The DNA reads as follows: TGTGCCAGCAGCCAAGCGGCCATTTATGGCTACACCTTC.